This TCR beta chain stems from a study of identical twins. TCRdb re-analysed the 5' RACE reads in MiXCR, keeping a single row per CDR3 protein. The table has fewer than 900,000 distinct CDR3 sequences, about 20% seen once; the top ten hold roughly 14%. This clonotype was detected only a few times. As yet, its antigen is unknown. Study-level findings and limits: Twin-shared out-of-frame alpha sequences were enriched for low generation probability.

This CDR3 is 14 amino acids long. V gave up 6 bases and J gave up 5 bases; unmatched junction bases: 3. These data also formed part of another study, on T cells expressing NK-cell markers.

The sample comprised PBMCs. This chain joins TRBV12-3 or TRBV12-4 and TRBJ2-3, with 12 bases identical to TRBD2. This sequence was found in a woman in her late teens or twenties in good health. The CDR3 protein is CASRMTSGRDTQYF. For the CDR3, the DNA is TGTGCCAGCAGGATGACTAGCGGGAGAGATACGCAGTATTTT.